These 18 T cell receptor beta chains were sequenced from one sample in a study of blood T cell repertoires in COVID-19. Sequencing was performed with immunoSEQ multiplex PCR; in TCRdb, only in-frame clones are kept and a portion is missing. The table shows about 440,000 clones, with approximately 90% occurring only once. The sample taken for sequencing was peripheral blood. The source of these receptors is a woman aged 30 to 39 with acute or convalescent COVID-19.

V usage is TRBV6-1 and J usage is TRBJ2-1; tentative D call: TRBD2 (6 bases). The V gene lost 1 base and the J gene lost 10 bases, with 17 bases spanning the gap. The CDR3 consists of 15 residues. The germline gives CDR1 MNHNS, CDR2 SASEGT. The CDR3 sequence is CASSEVMDYPKEQFF. In DNA, the CDR3 is TGTGCCAGCAGTGAAGTGATGGACTACCCAAAGGAGCAGTTCTTC.

This chain's CDR3 is CATIKAGNTEAFF. The CDR3 DNA follows: TGTGCCACCATCAAGGCGGGGAACACTGAAGCTTTCTTT. J is TRBJ1-1 and V is TRBV12-3 or TRBV12-4; D gene uncertain. The ends were cut back, 10 bases at V and 1 base at J, with 13 bases in the middle. The CDR3 has 13 amino acids.

This chain links TRBV7-9 with TRBJ1-3, with D possibly being TRBD1 (6 bases). Trimming cost V 1 base and J 1 base, with 8 bases left between them. Germline V gene data show CDR1 as SEHNR and CDR2 as FQNEAQ (reference sequence). The CDR3 covers 15 residues. The CDR3 DNA sequence: TGTGCCAGCAGCTTAGTGGACAGATCTGGAAACACCATATATTTT. This translates into CASSLVDRSGNTIYF. The complete variable domain, with remaining parts taken from reference TRBV7-9 and TRBJ1-3, reads DTGVSQNPRHKITKRGQNVTFRCDPISEHNRLYWYRQTLGQGPEFLTYFQNEAQLEKSRLLSDRFSAERPKGSFSTLEIQRTEQGDSAMYLCASSLVDRSGNTIYFGEGSWLTVV.

The V and J genes are TRBV6-5 and TRBJ2-5, with 7 bases identical to TRBD1. CDR1 is MNHEY and CDR2 is SVGAGI in the germline V gene. V lost 6 bases to trimming and J lost 5 bases; unmatched junction nucleotides: 3. This CDR3 comprises 12 residues. In DNA form, the CDR3 reads TGTGCCAGCAGCGACAGGGCGGAGACCCAGTACTTC. This sequence encodes CASSDRAETQYF.

This rearrangement joins TRBV5-3 to TRBJ2-5, with TRBD2 matching over 9 bases. TRBV5-3 is an ORF, and what it does is uncertain. Trimming at V came to 1 base and at J to 7 bases, leaving 11 bases not matched to a gene. This CDR3 region has 16 residues. The CDR3, as DNA: TGTGCCAGAAGCTTGTTTAAGCGGGGGGAAATGAGGACCCAGTACTTC. Its protein is CARSLFKRGEMRTQYF.

This clone was detected a few times. This sequence joins TRBV2 and TRBJ2-2, with TRBD1 identical over 7 bases. This CDR3 spans 14 amino acids. CDR1 is SNHLY, CDR2 FYNNEI, per germline. The V and J ends lost 10 bases and 1 base, in that order; junction bases with no gene match: 6. The CDR3: CAISGTVNTGELFF. The CDR3 nucleotides are TGTGCCATCTCCGGGACAGTGAACACCGGGGAGCTGTTTTTT.

This chain joins TRBV5-1 and TRBJ2-5; TRBD1 matches at 11 bases. Germline trimming cut 8 bases from V and 2 bases from J; bases unmatched to any gene: 8. CDR1 and CDR2 (germline): SGHRS, YFSETQ. The CDR3 extends over 15 amino acids. CDR3 in DNA: TGCGCCAGTTCATCCGGACAGGGGGCTCAAGAGACCCAGTACTTC. Encoded protein: CASSSGQGAQETQYF.

This chain uses TRBV4-1 with TRBJ2-5, with 9 bases identical to TRBD1. J was trimmed by 4 bases and V by 4 bases; bases with no gene match: 7. The CDR3 contains 15 residues. The germline V gene encodes CDR1 MGHRA and CDR2 YSYEKL. The CDR3 coding sequence is TGCGCCAGCAGCCGCGGACAGGGGCGCGGAGAGACCCAGTACTTC. Amino acids: CASSRGQGRGETQYF.

The chain combines TRBV24-1 with TRBJ1-5; the D is unclear. The CDR3 extends over 13 amino acids. V was shortened by 6 bases and J by 4 bases, with 9 bases between the two germline ends. Germline V CDR1 and CDR2: KGHDR, SFDVKD. The CDR3 DNA reads as TGTGCCACCAGTACAGAGAGTAATCAGCCCCAGCATTTT. It codes for CATSTESNQPQHF.

V is TRBV6-6 and J is TRBJ2-7; 11 nucleotides line up with TRBD1. The trim removed 8 bases at V and 4 bases at J, leaving 4 bases unmatched. This CDR3 comprises 13 residues. CDR1 is MNHNY and CDR2 is SVGAGI in the germline V gene (reference sequence). Here the CDR3 DNA reads TGTGCCAGCGGAGGACAGGGGGCGTACGAGCAGTACTTC. Residues: CASGGQGAYEQYF.

V usage is TRBV5-4 and J usage is TRBJ1-1; D is possibly TRBD1 (5 bases). This CDR3 spans 14 amino acids. CDR1 is SGHNT and CDR2 is YYREEE in the germline V gene (reference sequence). Trimming took 2 bases from V and 5 from J, leaving 13 bases between them. The CDR3, as DNA: TGTGCCAGCAGCTTCCAGGGATCGAGGACTGAAGCTTTCTTT. It codes for CASSFQGSRTEAFF.

This clone was seen only a few times. The J gene is TRBJ1-5, the V gene TRBV5-3; 10 bases match TRBD1. TRBV5-3 is filed as an ORF, its function uncertain. The CDR3 consists of 15 residues. Trimming at V came to 3 bases and at J to 4 bases, leaving 4 bases not matched to a gene. The CDR3: CARSSGQGENQPQHF. The DNA of the CDR3 is TGTGCCAGAAGCTCCGGACAGGGGGAAAATCAGCCCCAGCATTTT.

This chain connects TRBV3-1 (or the pseudogene TRBV3-2) to TRBJ1-6; possible D gene TRBD1, 6 bases. This CDR3 is 15 amino acids long. Germline CDR1 is LGHDT and CDR2 is YNNKEL (reference sequence). V shed 1 base and J shed 4 bases, with 8 bases lying between them. The CDR3 spells CASSQGTVYNSPLHF. The DNA of the CDR3 is TGTGCCAGCAGCCAAGGGACAGTATATAATTCACCCCTCCACTTT.

The gene calls are TRBV30 and TRBJ2-7; D is unclear. The CDR3 spans 13 residues. V was shortened by 0 bases and J by 3 bases, with 9 bases between the two germline ends. Germline V gene data show CDR1 as GTSNPN and CDR2 as SVGIG (reference sequence). In nucleotides, the CDR3 is TGTGCCTGGAGTGTTTACATAAACTACGAGCAGTACTTC. This encodes CAWSVYINYEQYF.

The sample holds a few counts of this clone. J is TRBJ1-5 and V is TRBV5-8; 7 bases are shared with TRBD1. After removal of 0 bases from V and 6 bases from J, the junction contained 3 bases not matched to a gene. The CDR3 spans 14 residues. From germline, CDR1 is SGHTS and CDR2 YDEGEE. CDR3 residues: CASSLVGGPQPQHF. The DNA of the CDR3 is TGTGCCAGCAGCTTGGTAGGGGGCCCTCAGCCCCAGCATTTT.

CDR3 loop: CSVSQGAANEQYF. The CDR3 nucleotides read TGCAGCGTTTCGCAGGGGGCGGCGAACGAGCAGTACTTC. This rearrangement joins TRBV29-1 to TRBJ2-7; 8 bases match TRBD1. This CDR3 is built from 13 residues. The germline CDR1 and CDR2 sequences are SQVTM and ANQGSEA. V trimming: 5 bases; J trimming: 5 bases; junction bases outside the gene matches: 8.

The chain uses TRBV4-1 and TRBJ1-2; 10 nucleotides match TRBD1. CDR3 length: 13 residues. Germline-derived CDR1 and CDR2 are MGHRA and YSYEKL. With 4 bases clipped from V and 8 bases from J, the junction kept 4 bases outside the gene matches. The CDR3 here is CASSPQDRGGYTF. The DNA of the CDR3 is TGCGCCAGCAGCCCCCAGGACAGGGGGGGCTACACCTTC.

The chain couples TRBV5-1 to TRBJ2-2, with D perhaps matching TRBD2 (5 bases). This CDR3 comprises 14 residues. V lost 6 bases and J lost 1, with 10 bases in between. Germline assignment: CDR1 SGHRS and CDR2 YFSETQ. CDR3 loop: CASTTTGNTGELFF. The CDR3 DNA is TGCGCCAGCACGACTACGGGGAACACCGGGGAGCTGTTTTTT.